A single sample gave rise to the 26 T cell receptor beta chains below, sequenced in a study of shared clonotypes between healthy human individuals. The method was immunoSEQ multiplex PCR; TCRdb's version includes in-frame clones alone and lacks a portion of them. The repertoire holds approximately 2.4 million clones, with almost 96% as singletons. Sequences were obtained from naive CD4+ T cells sorted from blood. The subset is: CD45RA+ positively selected. The receptors originated from a man younger than 35 in good health.

This chain uses TRBV5-5 with TRBJ1-6, with D tentatively TRBD1 (5 bases). CDR3 length: 15 amino acids. CDR1 and CDR2 from the germline V gene are SGHKS and YYEKEE (reference sequence). Trimming removed 1 base from V and 7 bases from J, with 12 bases in between. CDR3 nucleotides: TGTGCCAGCAGCTTGCCGGGACTGGGAAATTCACCCCTCCACTTT. It yields the protein CASSLPGLGNSPLHF.

The rearrangement joins TRBV30 to TRBJ2-5, with a possible D match to TRBD1 (6 bases). The V gene lost 2 bases and the J gene lost 3 bases, with 13 bases spanning the gap. This CDR3 has 14 residues. Germline V gives CDR1 GTSNPN, CDR2 SVGIG (reference sequence). CDR3 in DNA: TGTGCCTGGAGTATGGGACACGTAAAAGAGACCCAGTACTTC. Translating it yields CAWSMGHVKETQYF.

The rearrangement uses TRBV6-6 and TRBJ1-2, with TRBD1 matching over 7 bases. The CDR3 loop spans 15 amino acids. J was trimmed by 5 bases and V by 4 bases; bases with no gene match: 10. The germline V gene encodes CDR1 MNHNY and CDR2 SVGAGI (reference sequence). CDR3 protein: CASSLRGHPLYGYTF. The CDR3, as DNA: TGTGCCAGCAGTTTAAGGGGGCATCCTCTATATGGCTACACCTTC.

Concerning this clone itself: At the DNA level, this CDR3 is encoded by other sequences in the same sample as well. This chain connects TRBV5-6 to TRBJ1-6, with 10 positions matching TRBD1. With V trimmed by 2 bases and J by 9 bases, 2 bases remained unmatched. The CDR3 totals 14 residues. Germline V gene data show CDR1 as SGHDT and CDR2 as YYEEEE. The CDR3 bases are TGTGCCAGCAGCTTCCGGGACAGGGGTTCACCCCTCCACTTT. It specifies CASSFRDRGSPLHF.

This rearrangement joins TRBV9 to TRBJ2-5, with 7 bases aligning to TRBD2. The V and J ends lost 3 bases and 5 bases, in that order; junction bases with no gene match: 7. This CDR3 has 14 residues. Per the germline V gene, CDR1 is SGDLS and CDR2 is YYNGEE. For the CDR3, the DNA is TGTGCCAGCAGCGGTAGGACTAGTTCGGAGACCCAGTACTTC. The encoded protein is CASSGRTSSETQYF.

J is TRBJ2-1 and V is TRBV30; D possibly uses TRBD1 or TRBD2 (5 bases each). The CDR3 consists of 14 residues. Per the germline V gene, CDR1 is GTSNPN and CDR2 is SVGIG (reference sequence). The ends were cut back, 8 bases at V and 2 bases at J, with 16 bases in the middle. The CDR3 sequence: CALKLAGTYNEQFF. CDR3 bases: TGTGCCCTCAAGCTAGCAGGGACCTACAATGAGCAGTTCTTC.

The gene calls are TRBV18 and TRBJ2-7; D possibly matches TRBD1 or TRBD2 (5 bases each). The length of the CDR3 is 14 residues. Trimming left V 6 bases short and J 2 bases short, with 14 bases between. Germline CDR1 and CDR2: KGHSH and LQKENI. The CDR3 sequence is CASSFSSGPYEQYF. CDR3 bases: TGTGCCAGCTCTTTTAGTTCGGGACCCTACGAGCAGTACTTC.

This sequence joins TRBV5-4 and TRBJ1-1; 10 bases match TRBD1. The CDR3 is made up of 15 amino acids. The germline gives CDR1 SGHNT, CDR2 YYREEE (reference sequence). V shed 4 bases and J 6 bases; nucleotides not matched to a gene: 9. The CDR3 protein is CASSPGGDRGAEAFF. In DNA, the CDR3 is TGTGCCAGCAGCCCCGGCGGGGACAGGGGTGCTGAAGCTTTCTTT.

This clone has a single count. This chain connects TRBV6-1 to TRBJ1-1; D is perhaps TRBD1 (6 bases). This CDR3 is 17 amino acids long. The V gene's germline CDR1 is MNHNS and CDR2 SASEGT. V was clipped by 2 bases and J by 0 bases, with 16 bases between them. For the CDR3, the DNA is TGTGCCAGCAGTGAACGGGGGCCCCACTCCTTGAACACTGAAGCTTTCTTT. Amino acids: CASSERGPHSLNTEAFF.

The chain carries TRBV27 and TRBJ2-3; 11 bases are a match to TRBD2. Per germline, CDR1 MNHEY and CDR2 SMNVEV (reference sequence). This CDR3 is 16 amino acids long. V trimming: 5 bases; J trimming: 2 bases; junction bases outside the gene matches: 6. The CDR3 region is CASSPQGLAATDTQYF. As DNA, the CDR3 is TGTGCCAGCAGTCCCCAGGGACTAGCGGCCACAGATACGCAGTATTTT.

Worth noting for this clone: Other DNA sequences within the sample encode an identical CDR3. The rearrangement links TRBV30 to TRBJ1-1; the D gene is possibly TRBD1 (5 bases). V was trimmed by 3 bases and J by 1 base, leaving 9 bases between them. The CDR3 spans 13 residues. Per the germline V gene, CDR1 is GTSNPN and CDR2 is SVGIG (reference sequence). The CDR3 bases are TGTGCCTGGAGGAGGCAGGGGAACACTGAAGCTTTCTTT. This codes for CAWRRQGNTEAFF.

The V gene is TRBV9, the J gene TRBJ2-7; possible D gene TRBD1, 5 bases. Deletions cut 0 bases from V and 6 bases from J, with 16 bases between. The CDR3 spans 15 residues. From germline, CDR1 is SGDLS and CDR2 YYNGEE. Here the CDR3 reads CASSVAGLPSSEQYF. The CDR3 nucleotides are TGTGCCAGCAGCGTAGCAGGGTTACCTTCGAGCGAGCAGTACTTC.

About this clone itself: Other DNA sequences within the sample encode an identical CDR3. This chain uses TRBV30 with TRBJ2-1; D is ambiguous. Germline CDR1 reads GTSNPN; CDR2 reads SVGIG (reference sequence). The CDR3 has 13 residues. V lost 5 bases and J lost 0, with 8 bases in between. The CDR3 bases are TGTGCCTGGGGAAGGGACTCCTACAATGAGCAGTTCTTC. Its translation: CAWGRDSYNEQFF.

V gene TRBV28 combines with J gene TRBJ2-7; TRBD2 aligns across 12 bases. After removal of 6 bases from V and 5 bases from J, the junction contained 8 bases not matched to a gene. In germline, CDR1 is MDHEN, CDR2 SYDVKM. The CDR3 spans 15 residues. CDR3 nucleotide sequence: TGTGCCAGCAGCCCCTCTAGCGGGGGGGCAGACGAGCAGTACTTC. Residues: CASSPSSGGADEQYF.

The rearrangement uses TRBV11-3 and TRBJ2-3; D remains unclear. V shed 0 bases and J shed 3 bases, with 7 bases lying between them. Germline lookup yields CDR1 SGHNT and CDR2 YENEEA. The CDR3 has 14 residues. The DNA for the CDR3 is TGTGCCAGCAGCTTAGATAGAGATACAGATACGCAGTATTTT. It is translated as CASSLDRDTDTQYF.

The gene calls are TRBV20-1 and TRBJ2-7; 9 nucleotides align to TRBD2. V was pared by 5 bases and J by 5 bases, with 1 base of the junction left unmatched. Germline values: CDR1 DFQATT, CDR2 SNEGSKA (reference sequence). The CDR3 covers 11 residues. CDR3 sequence: CSAGGGDEQYF. Here the CDR3 DNA reads TGCAGTGCTGGCGGGGGGGACGAGCAGTACTTC.

This sequence joins TRBV27 and TRBJ2-7; D call uncertain. The germline CDR1 and CDR2 sequences are MNHEY and SMNVEV (reference sequence). The CDR3 spans 15 residues. Trimming shortened V by 1 base and J by 0 bases, and 10 bases separated the two germline ends. The CDR3 sequence is CASSLLGSGSYEQYF. In DNA, the CDR3 is TGTGCCAGCAGTTTATTAGGGTCGGGCTCCTACGAGCAGTACTTC.

The chain couples TRBV19 to TRBJ2-2, with D hard to call. V was cut by 4 bases and J by 2 bases, with 8 bases left in between. The CDR3 totals 14 residues. The germline CDR1 and CDR2 sequences are LNHDA and SQIVND (reference sequence). Here the CDR3 reads CASSKGSNTGELFF. In nucleotides, the CDR3 is TGTGCCAGTAGTAAAGGTTCCAACACCGGGGAGCTGTTTTTT.

This chain joins TRBV9 and TRBJ1-3; no clear D. Germline V lookup: CDR1 SGDLS, CDR2 YYNGEE. Deletions cut 0 bases from V and 2 bases from J, with 6 bases between. The CDR3 extends over 14 amino acids. The CDR3 region has the DNA TGTGCCAGCAGCGTAGAAGGCCCTGGAAACACCATATATTTT. Translating gives CASSVEGPGNTIYF. Variable domain in full (rest from reference TRBV9 and TRBJ1-3): DSGVTQTPKHLITATGQRVTLRCSPRSGDLSVYWYQQSLDQGLQFLIQYYNGEERAKGNILERFSAQQFPDLHSELNLSSLELGDSALYFCASSVEGPGNTIYFGEGSWLTVV.

V usage is TRBV28 and J usage is TRBJ1-4, with a weak D call TRBD1 (5 bases). Trimming removed 2 bases at V and 3 bases at J, with 7 bases between. CDR1 and CDR2 (germline): MDHEN, SYDVKM. The CDR3 extends over 14 amino acids. CDR3 nucleotides: TGTGCCAGCAGTTTACCGGGGGCTAATGAAAAACTGTTTTTT. Translating it yields CASSLPGANEKLFF.

The chain carries TRBV7-2 and TRBJ1-4, with no clear D. Between the trimmed V and J ends, which lost 6 bases and 0 bases, there was a span of 5 bases. The CDR3 runs 13 residues. The germline V gene encodes CDR1 SGHTA and CDR2 FQGNSA. CDR3: CASSTSTNEKLFF. The CDR3 DNA follows: TGTGCCAGCAGTACGTCAACTAATGAAAAACTGTTTTTT.

The chain carries TRBV2 and TRBJ2-7; D may correspond to TRBD1 or TRBD2 (5 bases each). The length of the CDR3 is 13 residues. Germline CDR1 is SNHLY and CDR2 is FYNNEI. Trimming stripped 8 bases from V and 0 bases from J, with 11 bases between. The CDR3 sequence is CASVRDVSYEQYF. The CDR3 DNA is TGTGCCAGCGTACGGGACGTCTCCTACGAGCAGTACTTC. Full variable domain (remainder filled in from reference TRBV2 and TRBJ2-7): EPEVTQTPSHQVTQMGQEVILRCVPISNHLYFYWYRQILGQKVEFLVSFYNNEISEKSEIFDDQFSVERPDGSNFTLKIRSTKLEDSAMYFCASVRDVSYEQYFGPGTRLTVT.

The chain has TRBV30 and TRBJ1-1, with D perhaps TRBD1 (5 bases). The germline V gene encodes CDR1 GTSNPN and CDR2 SVGIG (reference sequence). The V gene lost 3 bases and the J gene lost 5 bases, with 19 bases spanning the gap. The CDR3 has 15 residues. CDR3 amino acids: CAWRHAGGKWTEAFF. As DNA, the CDR3 is TGTGCCTGGAGGCACGCCGGGGGGAAGTGGACTGAAGCTTTCTTT.

The V and J genes are TRBV29-1 and TRBJ2-1, with a possible D match to TRBD1 (5 bases). The CDR3 is made up of 15 amino acids. Trimming took off 6 bases at V and 8 bases at J, with 23 bases between the two ends. Per germline, CDR1 SQVTM and CDR2 ANQGSEA. The CDR3 DNA follows: TGCAGCGTAGAGGACACTCACCAACGCCCCGATGAGCAGTTCTTC. Its protein product is CSVEDTHQRPDEQFF.

This clone appeared a single time. The chain is built from TRBV28 and TRBJ2-7; unclear D gene. The CDR3 runs to 13 residues. In germline, CDR1 is MDHEN, CDR2 SYDVKM. Between the trimmed V and J ends, which lost 8 bases and 0 bases, there was a span of 11 bases. In nucleotides, the CDR3 is TGTGCCAGCCAAAAGACATTCTCCTACGAGCAGTACTTC. Translating it yields CASQKTFSYEQYF. The full variable domain, in which reference TRBV28 and TRBJ2-7 provide the parts outside the CDR3, is DVKVTQSSRYLVKRTGEKVFLECVQDMDHENMFWYRQDPGLGLRLIYFSYDVKMKEKGDIPEGYSVSREKKERFSLILESASTNQTSMYLCASQKTFSYEQYFGPGTRLTVT.

The chain combines TRBV6-1 with TRBJ2-3, with 11 bases fitting TRBD2. CDR1 is MNHNS, CDR2 SASEGT, per germline. After removal of 6 bases from V and 5 bases from J, the junction contained 7 bases not matched to a gene. The CDR3 spans 15 residues. The CDR3 DNA reads TGTGCCAGCAGGAGAGCTAGCGGGGGGCGAGATACGCAGTATTTT. It is translated as CASRRASGGRDTQYF.